This T cell receptor (beta chain) appears in the sequencing data of a study of T cells in Graves' hyperthyroidism and ophthalmopathy. This clonotype was detected ten times or more. Amplified regions were TCR beta CDR3 sequences from RNA transcripts. A first-round RT-PCR of the TCR CDR3 used the HTBI primer set. TCRdb itself ran the multiplex PCR reads through MiXCR, one entry per CDR3 protein. The sample has hundreds of thousands of distinct CDR3 sequences; 16% are singletons. CDR1 and CDR2 (germline): SGHTA, FQGNSA. The CDR3 has 13 amino acids. With 3 bases removed from V and 4 bases from J, the gap between germline ends came to 6 bases.

V gene TRBV7-2 combines with J gene TRBJ2-2, with no clear D. The receptor's source is a young woman with Graves' hyperthyroidism. Sequenced sample: blood. The DNA of the CDR3 is TGTGCCAGCAGCTTTATCGGCACCGGGGAGCTGTTTTTT. Its protein is CASSFIGTGELFF.